This entry lists 9 T cell receptor beta chains sequenced from one sample in a study of control samples from healthy donors and cancer patients. Using immunoSEQ multiplex PCR, the repertoire was profiled, and TCRdb retains in-frame clones only, with some absent. This sample has 160,000 or so clones; roughly 94% occur once, and the top ten carry 12% to 15%. The sequencing sample was made of PBMCs. Receptors were obtained from a man in his 60s with colorectal cancer.

The chain recombines TRBV5-4 with TRBJ2-5, with 8 nucleotides matching TRBD1. The CDR3 covers 16 residues. The germline gives CDR1 SGHNT, CDR2 YYREEE (reference sequence). J was trimmed by 2 bases and V by 6 bases; bases with no gene match: 12. The CDR3 spells CASIRQGQAQQETQYF. CDR3 in DNA: TGTGCCAGCATACGGCAGGGACAGGCCCAGCAAGAGACCCAGTACTTC.

This clone was counted once. This chain uses TRBV4-3 with TRBJ2-2; 8 positions match TRBD2. V shed 1 base and J 4 bases; nucleotides not matched to a gene: 5. The CDR3 sequence is 16 residues long. Germline CDR1 is LGHNA and CDR2 is YSLEER. The CDR3 loop reads CASSQAGGAGTGELFF. The DNA for the CDR3 is TGCGCCAGCAGCCAAGCCGGGGGGGCTGGCACCGGGGAGCTGTTTTTT.

The chain is built from TRBV7-2 and TRBJ2-1; 8 nucleotides match TRBD1. Looked up from germline, CDR1 is SGHTA and CDR2 is FQGNSA. The V segment lost 2 bases and the J segment 2 bases; nucleotides outside the gene matches: 5. The length of the CDR3 is 16 residues. CDR3: CASSLNRGFTYNEQFF. The CDR3 DNA is TGTGCCAGCAGCTTAAACAGGGGGTTCACCTACAATGAGCAGTTCTTC.

The V and J genes are TRBV20-1 and TRBJ1-1; 7 bases align to TRBD1. CDR3 length: 14 amino acids. In germline, CDR1 is DFQATT, CDR2 SNEGSKA (reference sequence). J was trimmed by 1 base and V by 6 bases; bases with no gene match: 8. As DNA, the CDR3 is TGCAGTGCAAGTGGTGGGACAGCGAACACTGAAGCTTTCTTT. Translation: CSASGGTANTEAFF.

The chain uses TRBV2 and TRBJ1-5; 7 bases map to TRBD1. Germline values: CDR1 SNHLY, CDR2 FYNNEI. The CDR3 totals 15 residues. The V and J ends lost 3 bases and 2 bases, in that order; junction bases with no gene match: 4. The CDR3 sequence is CASSDKGTGNQPQHF. The CDR3 region has the DNA TGTGCCAGCAGTGATAAGGGGACAGGCAATCAGCCCCAGCATTTT.

The V call is TRBV30, the J call TRBJ1-6; D might be TRBD1 (5 bases). CDR1 is GTSNPN, CDR2 SVGIG, per germline (reference sequence). Deletions cut 2 bases from V and 13 bases from J, with 18 bases between. The CDR3 runs to 14 residues. The CDR3 sequence: CAWSWDGGNWPLHF. The CDR3 coding sequence is TGTGCCTGGAGTTGGGACGGTGGGAATTGGCCCCTCCACTTT.

This chain's CDR3 is CASSPLVGLPNTGELFF. Written as DNA, the CDR3 is TGTGCCAGCTCACCACTGGTAGGGCTACCGAACACCGGGGAGCTGTTTTTT. This chain joins TRBV18 and TRBJ2-2; D is unresolved. V lost 1 base, J lost 0 bases, and 12 bases lay in between. Germline V gene data show CDR1 as KGHSH and CDR2 as LQKENI. The CDR3 spans 17 residues.

This clone was observed a single time. This chain connects TRBV6-2 or TRBV6-3 to TRBJ2-1; TRBD1 matches 9 bases. Per germline, CDR1 MNHEY and CDR2 SVGEGT. Trimming at V came to 6 bases and at J to 9 bases, leaving 9 bases not matched to a gene. This CDR3 comprises 14 residues. DNA for the CDR3: TGTGCCAGCAGCCGGACAGGGGATAGGGGTGAGCAGTTCTTC. It yields the protein CASSRTGDRGEQFF.

This clone was seen only a few times. The chain has TRBV4-3 and TRBJ2-7, with a tentative D call TRBD1 (5 bases). V was pared by 0 bases and J by 2 bases, with 8 bases between. The CDR3 spans 14 residues. Germline V lookup: CDR1 LGHNA, CDR2 YSLEER. CDR3 DNA: TGCGCCAGCAGCCAAGACAGGGCCACCTACGAGCAGTACTTC. Translated, it gives CASSQDRATYEQYF.